This paragraph covers one T cell receptor (beta chain) sequence. These data come from a study of long-term antiretroviral therapy in people with HIV. About the study: The oldest samples precede the 2015 immediate-ART recommendation by about a decade.

Before DNA extraction, roughly 0.85-10 million cryopreserved PBMC were held in the samples. Trimming took 0 bases from V and 0 from J, leaving 13 bases between them. Germline CDR1 SGHRS, CDR2 YFSETQ. The CDR3 length is 16 residues. This was the immunoSEQ v3.0 assay at survey level. TCRdb's copy holds only in-frame clones and misses some; the assay was immunoSEQ multiplex PCR. This sample has 26,000 or so clones, with about three quarters found just once. This sequence joins TRBV5-1 and TRBJ2-7; possible D gene TRBD2, 7 bases. The clonotype was recovered from a man aged 18 to 29 with HIV. The sequences come from unsorted PBMCs, collected 1.5 years before starting antiretroviral therapy. CDR3 coding DNA: TGCGCCAGCAGCTTGGCCGGAGGGGGGGACTCCTACGAGCAGTACTTC. It specifies CASSLAGGGDSYEQYF.